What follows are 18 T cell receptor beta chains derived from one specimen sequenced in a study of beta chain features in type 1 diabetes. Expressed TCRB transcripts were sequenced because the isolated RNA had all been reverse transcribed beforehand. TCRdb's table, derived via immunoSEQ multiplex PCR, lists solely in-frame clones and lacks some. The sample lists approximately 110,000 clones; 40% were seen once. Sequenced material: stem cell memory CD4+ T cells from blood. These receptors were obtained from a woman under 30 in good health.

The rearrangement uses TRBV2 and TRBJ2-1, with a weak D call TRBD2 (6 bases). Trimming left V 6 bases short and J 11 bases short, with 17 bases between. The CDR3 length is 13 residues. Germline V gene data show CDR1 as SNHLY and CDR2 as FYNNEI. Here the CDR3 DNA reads TGTGCCAGCAGGTGGGAGGAGGCGTCGAAGCAGTTCTTC. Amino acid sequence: CASRWEEASKQFF. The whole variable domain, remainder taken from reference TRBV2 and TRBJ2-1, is EPEVTQTPSHQVTQMGQEVILRCVPISNHLYFYWYRQILGQKVEFLVSFYNNEISEKSEIFDDQFSVERPDGSNFTLKIRSTKLEDSAMYFCASRWEEASKQFFGPGTRLTVL.

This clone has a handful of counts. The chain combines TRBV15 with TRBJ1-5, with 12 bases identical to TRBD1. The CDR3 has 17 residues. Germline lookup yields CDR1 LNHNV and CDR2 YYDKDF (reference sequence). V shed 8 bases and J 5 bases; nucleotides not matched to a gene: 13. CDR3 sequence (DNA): TGTGCCACCGGGAGAGGCCTGGGACAGGGGGCCCATCAGCCCCAGCATTTT. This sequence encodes CATGRGLGQGAHQPQHF.

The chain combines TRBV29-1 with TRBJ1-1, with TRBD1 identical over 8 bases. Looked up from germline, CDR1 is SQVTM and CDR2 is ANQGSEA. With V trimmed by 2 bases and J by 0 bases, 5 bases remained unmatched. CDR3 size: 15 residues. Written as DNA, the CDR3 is TGCAGCGTTGAACTCCGACAGGGGATGAACACTGAAGCTTTCTTT. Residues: CSVELRQGMNTEAFF.

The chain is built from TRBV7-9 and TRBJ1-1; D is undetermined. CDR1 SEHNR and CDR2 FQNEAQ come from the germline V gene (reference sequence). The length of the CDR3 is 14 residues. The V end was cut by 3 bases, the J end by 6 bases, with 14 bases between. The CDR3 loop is CASSLVRGKAEAFF. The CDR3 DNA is TGTGCCAGCAGCTTGGTAAGAGGGAAGGCTGAAGCTTTCTTT. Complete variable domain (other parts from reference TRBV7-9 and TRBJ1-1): DTGVSQNPRHKITKRGQNVTFRCDPISEHNRLYWYRQTLGQGPEFLTYFQNEAQLEKSRLLSDRFSAERPKGSFSTLEIQRTEQGDSAMYLCASSLVRGKAEAFFGQGTRLTVV.

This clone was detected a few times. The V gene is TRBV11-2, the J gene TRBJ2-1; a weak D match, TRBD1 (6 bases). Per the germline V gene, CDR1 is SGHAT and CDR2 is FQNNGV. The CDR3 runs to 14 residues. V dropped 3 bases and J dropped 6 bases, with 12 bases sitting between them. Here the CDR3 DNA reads TGTGCCAGCAGCTTCACAGGGAGTTTCAATGAGCAGTTCTTC. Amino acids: CASSFTGSFNEQFF. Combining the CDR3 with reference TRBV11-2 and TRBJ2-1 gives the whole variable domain EAGVAQSPRYKIIEKRQSVAFWCNPISGHATLYWYQQILGQGPKLLIQFQNNGVVDDSQLPKDRFSAERLKGVDSTLKIQPAKLEDSAVYLCASSFTGSFNEQFFGPGTRLTVL.

The CDR3: CASSYYSDTQYF. CDR3 nucleotides: TGTGCCAGCAGCTATTACTCAGATACGCAGTATTTT. The chain is built from TRBV7-2 and TRBJ2-3; D remains unclear. The CDR3 consists of 12 residues. Deletions cut 4 bases from V and 4 bases from J, with 6 bases between. Germline V CDR1 and CDR2: SGHTA, FQGNSA.

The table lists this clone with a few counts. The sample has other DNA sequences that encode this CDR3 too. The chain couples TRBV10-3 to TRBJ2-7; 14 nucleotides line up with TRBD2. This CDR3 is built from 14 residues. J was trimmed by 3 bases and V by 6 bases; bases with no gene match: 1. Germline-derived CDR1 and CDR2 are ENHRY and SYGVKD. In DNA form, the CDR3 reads TGTGCCATCAGCGGGACTAGCGGGAGCTACGAGCAGTACTTC. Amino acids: CAISGTSGSYEQYF.

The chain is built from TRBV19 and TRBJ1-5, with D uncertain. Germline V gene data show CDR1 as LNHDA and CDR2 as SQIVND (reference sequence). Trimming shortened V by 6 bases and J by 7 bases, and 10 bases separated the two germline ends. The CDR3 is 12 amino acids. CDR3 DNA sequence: TGTGCCAGTAGAGAGGTTGGGCAGCCCCAGCATTTT. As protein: CASREVGQPQHF.

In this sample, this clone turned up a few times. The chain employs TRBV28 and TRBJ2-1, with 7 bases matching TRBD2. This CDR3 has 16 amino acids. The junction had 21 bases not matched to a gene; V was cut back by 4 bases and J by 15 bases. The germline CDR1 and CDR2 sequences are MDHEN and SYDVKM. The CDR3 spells CASSWGGSGISLSRFF. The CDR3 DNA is TGTGCCAGCAGTTGGGGCGGGAGCGGGATTTCACTTTCGCGGTTCTTC.

The CDR3 DNA reads as TGCGCCAGCAGCTTGCGAGCGGGAGGGCCCTACAATGAGCAGTTCTTC. Its translation: CASSLRAGGPYNEQFF. This chain connects TRBV5-1 to TRBJ2-1; 10 bases map to TRBD2. V lost 1 base, J lost 2 bases, and 3 bases stayed unmatched. The CDR3 has 16 amino acids. Germline V gene data show CDR1 as SGHRS and CDR2 as YFSETQ.

The CDR3 nucleotides read TGTGCCAGCAGCCCCGGCGGGAACTCCTACGAGCAGTACTTC. This gives the protein CASSPGGNSYEQYF. The rearrangement joins TRBV5-4 to TRBJ2-7, with D possibly matching TRBD2 (6 bases). Germline V gives CDR1 SGHNT, CDR2 YYREEE (reference sequence). V dropped 4 bases and J dropped 0 bases, with 11 bases sitting between them. The CDR3 spans 14 residues.

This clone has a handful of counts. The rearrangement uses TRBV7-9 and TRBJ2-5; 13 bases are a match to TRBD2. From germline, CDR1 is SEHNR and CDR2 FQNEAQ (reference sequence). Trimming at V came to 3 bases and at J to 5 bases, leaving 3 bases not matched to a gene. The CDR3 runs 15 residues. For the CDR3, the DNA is TGTGCCAGCAGCTTGACTAGCGGGAGGCAGGAGACCCAGTACTTC. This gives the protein CASSLTSGRQETQYF.

CDR3 DNA sequence: TGCGCCAGCAGCTACCGGACTAGCGGGATTTACAATGAGCAGTTCTTC. Encoded protein: CASSYRTSGIYNEQFF. J is TRBJ2-1 and V is TRBV5-1; the match to TRBD2 covers 12 bases. The germline CDR1 and CDR2 sequences are SGHRS and YFSETQ. V was pared by 3 bases and J by 4 bases, with 5 bases of the junction left unmatched. The CDR3 runs 16 residues.

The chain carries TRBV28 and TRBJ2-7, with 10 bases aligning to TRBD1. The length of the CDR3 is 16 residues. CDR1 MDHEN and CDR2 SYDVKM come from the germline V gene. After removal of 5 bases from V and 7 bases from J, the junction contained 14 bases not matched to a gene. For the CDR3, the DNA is TGTGCCAGCAGTCCCGCGACAGGGGGCTACTACAAAGAGCAGTACTTC. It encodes CASSPATGGYYKEQYF.

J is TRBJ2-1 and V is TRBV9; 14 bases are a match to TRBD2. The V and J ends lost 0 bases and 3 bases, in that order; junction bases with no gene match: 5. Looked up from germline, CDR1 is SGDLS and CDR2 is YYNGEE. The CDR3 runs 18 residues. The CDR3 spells CASSVGLAGGRFYNEQFF. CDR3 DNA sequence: TGTGCCAGCAGCGTAGGACTAGCGGGAGGGAGGTTCTACAATGAGCAGTTCTTC.

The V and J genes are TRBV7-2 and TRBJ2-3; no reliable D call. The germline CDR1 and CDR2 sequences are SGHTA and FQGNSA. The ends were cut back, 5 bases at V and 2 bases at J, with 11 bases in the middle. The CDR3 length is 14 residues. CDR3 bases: TGTGCCAGCAGCACTCGAATTACCACAGATACGCAGTATTTT. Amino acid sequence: CASSTRITTDTQYF.

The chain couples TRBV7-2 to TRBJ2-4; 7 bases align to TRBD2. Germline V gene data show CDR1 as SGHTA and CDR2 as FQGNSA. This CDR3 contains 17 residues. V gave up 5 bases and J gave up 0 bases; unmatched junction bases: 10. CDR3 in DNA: TGTGCCAGCAGCCCGGGGGGACTGACAATAGCCAAAAACATTCAGTACTTC. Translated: CASSPGGLTIAKNIQYF.

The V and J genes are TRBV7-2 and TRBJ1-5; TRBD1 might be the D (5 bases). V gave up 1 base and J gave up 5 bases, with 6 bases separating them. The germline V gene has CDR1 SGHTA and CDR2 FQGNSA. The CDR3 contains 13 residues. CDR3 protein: CASSLGRDQPQHF. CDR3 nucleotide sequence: TGTGCCAGCAGCTTAGGCAGGGATCAGCCCCAGCATTTT. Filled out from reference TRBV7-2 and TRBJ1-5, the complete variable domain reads GAGVSQSPSNKVTEKGKDVELRCDPISGHTALYWYRQSLGQGLEFLIYFQGNSAPDKSGLPSDRFSAERTGGSVSTLTIQRTQQEDSAVYLCASSLGRDQPQHFGDGTRLSIL.